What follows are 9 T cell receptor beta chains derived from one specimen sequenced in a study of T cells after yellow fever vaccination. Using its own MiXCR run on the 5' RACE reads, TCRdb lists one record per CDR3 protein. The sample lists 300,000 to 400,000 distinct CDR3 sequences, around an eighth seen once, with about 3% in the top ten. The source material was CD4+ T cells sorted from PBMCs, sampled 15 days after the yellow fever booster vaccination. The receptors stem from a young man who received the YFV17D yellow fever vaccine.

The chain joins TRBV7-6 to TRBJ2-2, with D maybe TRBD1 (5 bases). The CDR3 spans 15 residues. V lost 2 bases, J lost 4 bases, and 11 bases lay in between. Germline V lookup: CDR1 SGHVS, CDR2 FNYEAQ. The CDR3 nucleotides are TGTGCCAGCAGCTTACAAGGGGCGGCCACCGGGGAGCTGTTTTTT. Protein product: CASSLQGAATGELFF.

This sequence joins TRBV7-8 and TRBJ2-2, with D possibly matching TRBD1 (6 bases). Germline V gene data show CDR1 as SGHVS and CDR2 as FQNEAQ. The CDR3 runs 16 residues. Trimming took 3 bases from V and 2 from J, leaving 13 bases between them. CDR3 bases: TGTGCCAGCAGCTTTGGTTCCGGGACAAACACCGGGGAGCTGTTTTTT. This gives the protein CASSFGSGTNTGELFF. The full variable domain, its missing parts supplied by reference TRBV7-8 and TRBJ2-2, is GAGVSQSPRYKVAKRGQDVALRCDPISGHVSLFWYQQALGQGPEFLTYFQNEAQLDKSGLPSDRFFAERPEGSVSTLKIQRTQQEDSAVYLCASSFGSGTNTGELFFGEGSRLTVL.

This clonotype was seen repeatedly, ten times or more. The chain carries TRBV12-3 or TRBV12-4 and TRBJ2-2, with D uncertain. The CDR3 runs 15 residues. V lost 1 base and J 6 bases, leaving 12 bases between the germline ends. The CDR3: CASSLVRGFAGELFF. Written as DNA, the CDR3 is TGTGCCAGCAGTTTAGTCCGCGGATTCGCCGGGGAGCTGTTTTTT.

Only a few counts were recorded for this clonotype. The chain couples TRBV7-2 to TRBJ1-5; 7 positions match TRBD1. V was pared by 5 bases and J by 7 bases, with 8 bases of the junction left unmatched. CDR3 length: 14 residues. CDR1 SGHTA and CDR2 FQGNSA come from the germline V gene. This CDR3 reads CASSPNRGLQPQHF. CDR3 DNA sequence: TGTGCCAGCAGCCCCAACAGGGGATTACAGCCCCAGCATTTT.

Here the CDR3 reads CSATPGAVNSPLHF. The DNA of the CDR3 is TGCAGTGCAACACCGGGAGCGGTAAATTCACCCCTCCACTTT. J is TRBJ1-6 and V is TRBV20-1, with unresolved D. Deletions cut 6 bases from V and 7 bases from J, with 16 bases between. In germline, CDR1 is DFQATT, CDR2 SNEGSKA (reference sequence). The CDR3 runs 14 residues.

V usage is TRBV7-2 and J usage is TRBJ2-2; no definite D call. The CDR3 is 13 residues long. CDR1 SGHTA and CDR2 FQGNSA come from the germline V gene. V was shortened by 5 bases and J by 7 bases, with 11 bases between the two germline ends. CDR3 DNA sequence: TGTGCCAGCAGCCCGCCGTCTCGCGGGGAGCTGTTTTTT. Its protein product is CASSPPSRGELFF.

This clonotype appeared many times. The CDR3: CASSQASGATGELFF. CDR3 bases: TGTGCCAGCAGCCAAGCTAGCGGAGCCACCGGGGAGCTGTTTTTT. The rearrangement links TRBV3-1 to TRBJ2-2, with 7 bases matching TRBD2. The V gene end was trimmed by 1 base and the J gene end by 4 bases; junction bases not matched to a gene: 3. The germline V gene has CDR1 LGHDT and CDR2 YNNKEL (reference sequence). This CDR3 has 15 amino acids.

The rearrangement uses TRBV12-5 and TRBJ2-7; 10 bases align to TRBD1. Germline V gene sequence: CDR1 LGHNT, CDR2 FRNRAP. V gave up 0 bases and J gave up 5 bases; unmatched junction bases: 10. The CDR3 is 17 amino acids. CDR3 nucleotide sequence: TGTGCTAGTGGTTTGGTACTGGCGGGACAGGGGTATCACGAGCAGTACTTC. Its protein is CASGLVLAGQGYHEQYF.

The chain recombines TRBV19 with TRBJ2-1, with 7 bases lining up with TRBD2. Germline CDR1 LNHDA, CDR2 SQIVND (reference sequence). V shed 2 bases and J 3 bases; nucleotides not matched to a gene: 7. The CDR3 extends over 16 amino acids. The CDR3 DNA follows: TGTGCCAGTAGTATAACCCCGGCTAGCGGCTACAATGAGCAGTTCTTC. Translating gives CASSITPASGYNEQFF.